One and the same sample provided the 14 T cell receptor beta chains below, sequenced in a study of T cells after yellow fever vaccination. From the 5' RACE reads, TCRdb called clonotypes with MiXCR, one entry per CDR3 protein. The sample consists of about 27,000 distinct CDR3 sequences, over 3.5% of them appearing once. Source: PBMCs, either bulk or a sorted T-cell subset (CD4+, CD8+, memory, or dextramer-sorted; not recorded which), taken on the day of the yellow fever booster vaccination. These TCRs come from a man aged 18 to 30 who received the YFV17D yellow fever vaccine.

This clonotype appeared many times. This chain uses TRBV5-6 with TRBJ2-5; no reliable D call. The CDR3 is made up of 15 amino acids. V was pared by 4 bases and J by 2 bases, with 15 bases between. The germline V gene has CDR1 SGHDT and CDR2 YYEEEE. CDR3 nucleotides: TGTGCCAGCAGCGCCGAGAGGAATATACAAGAGACCCAGTACTTC. It codes for CASSAERNIQETQYF. Together with reference TRBV5-6 and TRBJ2-5, the CDR3 gives the full variable domain: DAGVTQSPTHLIKTRGQQVTLRCSPKSGHDTVSWYQQALGQGPQFIFQYYEEEERQRGNFPDRFSGHQFPNYSSELNVNALLLGDSALYLCASSAERNIQETQYFGPGTRLLVL.

This clonotype came up many times. The chain has TRBV20-1 and TRBJ1-2, with 8 positions matching TRBD1. Germline lookup yields CDR1 DFQATT and CDR2 SNEGSKA (reference sequence). The trim removed 7 bases at V and 4 bases at J, leaving 11 bases unmatched. This CDR3 contains 14 residues. In nucleotides, the CDR3 is TGCAGTGTTTTTACGGACAGGGCCTCCTATGGCTACACCTTC. Its protein product is CSVFTDRASYGYTF.

This clonotype is medium-sized (0.01 to 0.1%). J is TRBJ1-1 and V is TRBV2; D ambiguous. V was shortened by 2 bases and J by 3 bases, with 7 bases between the two germline ends. The CDR3 sequence is 13 residues long. Per germline, CDR1 SNHLY and CDR2 FYNNEI. CDR3 protein: CASSELEDTEAFF. The CDR3 nucleotides are TGTGCCAGCAGTGAACTGGAGGACACTGAAGCTTTCTTT. The full variable domain, with the rest looked up from reference TRBV2 and TRBJ1-1, is EPEVTQTPSHQVTQMGQEVILRCVPISNHLYFYWYRQILGQKVEFLVSFYNNEISEKSEIFDDQFSVERPDGSNFTLKIRSTKLEDSAMYFCASSELEDTEAFFGQGTRLTVV.

The table lists this clonotype with many counts. The V and J genes are TRBV4-2 and TRBJ1-5; tentative D call: TRBD1 (5 bases). Trimming took 3 bases from V and 5 from J, leaving 14 bases between them. This CDR3 contains 15 residues. Germline V gives CDR1 LGHNA, CDR2 YNFKEQ. Here the CDR3 reads CASSHLGGGDQPQHF. CDR3 in DNA: TGTGCCAGCAGCCACCTGGGGGGGGGAGATCAGCCCCAGCATTTT.

This clonotype has ten or more counts. The chain is built from TRBV24-1 and TRBJ2-5; no definite D call. Trimming left V 1 base short and J 5 bases short, with 10 bases between. The CDR3 has 14 amino acids. Germline assignment: CDR1 KGHDR and CDR2 SFDVKD. The CDR3: CATSDFRTVETQYF. The DNA for the CDR3 is TGTGCCACCAGTGATTTCCGGACCGTGGAGACCCAGTACTTC.

This clonotype was seen ten or more times. The gene calls are TRBV30 and TRBJ2-1; perhaps TRBD2 as D (6 bases). This CDR3 has 15 amino acids. CDR1 GTSNPN and CDR2 SVGIG come from the germline V gene (reference sequence). The CDR3 DNA reads TGTGCTTCAACCCTAGGCACTTTCGGAGGGAATGAGCAGTTCTTC. As protein: CASTLGTFGGNEQFF.

This clonotype came up many times. The chain links TRBV11-3 to TRBJ2-7; D gene unclear. Germline CDR1 and CDR2: SGHNT and YENEEA. Trimming removed 5 bases from V and 11 bases from J, with 10 bases in between. The CDR3 runs to 10 residues. The CDR3 region is CASSLVVEYV. DNA for the CDR3: TGTGCCAGCAGCCTCGTTGTCGAGTACGTC.

In this sample, this clonotype turned up many times. The chain joins TRBV6-5 to TRBJ1-2; 10 nucleotides line up with TRBD1. The CDR3 has 15 amino acids. Trimming at V came to 5 bases and at J to 7 bases, leaving 10 bases not matched to a gene. Germline V gene lookup returns CDR1 MNHEY and CDR2 SVGAGI. CDR3 DNA sequence: TGTGCCAGCAGTCTCCGGGCGACAGGGGGCCTTGGCTACACCTTC. Protein product: CASSLRATGGLGYTF.

This clonotype was counted a few times. The gene calls are TRBV11-1 and TRBJ1-2; D is perhaps TRBD1 (5 bases). The V end was cut by 3 bases, the J end by 0 bases, with 5 bases between. Germline loops: CDR1 SGHAT, CDR2 FQDESV (reference sequence). CDR3 length equals 13 residues. In DNA, the CDR3 is TGTGCCAGCAGCTTCAGGGCTAACTATGGCTACACCTTC. Residues: CASSFRANYGYTF.

This clonotype was recorded a few times. DNA of the CDR3: TGTGCCAGCAGTTACTCGGCACAGGTCGACGAGCAGTACTTC. It yields the protein CASSYSAQVDEQYF. The chain employs TRBV6-2 or TRBV6-3 and TRBJ2-7, with D possibly being TRBD1 (5 bases). Germline CDR1 MNHEY, CDR2 SVGEGT. V gave up 0 bases and J gave up 5 bases, with 11 bases separating them. CDR3 length: 14 amino acids.

This clonotype was counted ten times or more. The genes are TRBV4-2 and TRBJ1-4; 11 positions match TRBD1. The CDR3 spans 16 residues. The V segment lost 2 bases and the J segment 7 bases; nucleotides outside the gene matches: 6. Germline CDR1 is LGHNA and CDR2 is YNFKEQ. The CDR3 protein is CASSQSPGTGGEKLFF. The CDR3 coding sequence is TGTGCCAGCAGCCAATCCCCCGGGACAGGGGGTGAAAAACTGTTTTTT.

This clonotype has at least ten counts. The V and J genes are TRBV5-1 and TRBJ2-5; 9 positions agree with TRBD2. Per germline, CDR1 SGHRS and CDR2 YFSETQ. This CDR3 is built from 16 residues. The V and J ends lost 4 bases and 5 bases, in that order; junction bases with no gene match: 12. The CDR3 loop reads CASSGLRGGRSETQYF. The CDR3 DNA is TGCGCCAGCAGCGGACTGCGGGGGGGCCGGTCCGAGACCCAGTACTTC.

Many counts were recorded for this clonotype. The V and J genes are TRBV4-1 and TRBJ2-1; TRBD2 agrees at 12 bases. V trimming: 6 bases; J trimming: 10 bases; junction bases outside the gene matches: 13. Germline assignment: CDR1 MGHRA and CDR2 YSYEKL. There are 16 residues in the CDR3. The DNA of the CDR3 is TGCGCCAGCAGGCCTCTGACTAGCGGGGGCATCAAGGAGCAGTTCTTC. It yields the protein CASRPLTSGGIKEQFF.

This clonotype was seen at least ten times. This chain uses TRBV7-6 with TRBJ2-2; a weak D match, TRBD1 (5 bases). V was clipped by 2 bases and J by 8 bases, with 12 bases between them. The germline gives CDR1 SGHVS, CDR2 FNYEAQ. This CDR3 is built from 14 residues. The CDR3 DNA reads TGTGCCAGCAGCTTACAGGGCGGCCTGGGGGAGCTGTTTTTT. Translating gives CASSLQGGLGELFF.